Shown below are 8 T cell receptor beta chains from a single sample sequenced in a study of post-analysis software for immune sequencing data. Study outcomes and limitations: Controls showed lower frequencies than patients for a few TRBV segments, and TRBV5-6, TRBV5-1 and TRBV20-1 were among these.

The authors incorporated unique molecular identifiers into the TCR beta cDNA libraries. TCRdb re-derived calls from the PCR reads in MiXCR, one entry per CDR3 protein. The data show hundreds of thousands of distinct CDR3 sequences, around 50% seen once. These receptors' targets are unknown. Specimen: blood. The origin of the receptors is a girl aged 5-17 years with multiple sclerosis.

The chain is built from TRBV2 and TRBJ1-2; a possible D gene is TRBD1 (5 bases). Trimming pared 0 bases from V and 2 bases from J, leaving 10 bases between. Germline V gene data show CDR1 as SNHLY and CDR2 as FYNNEI. The CDR3 consists of 15 residues. In DNA form, the CDR3 reads TGTGCCAGCAGTGAAGCACGGACACGGAACTATGGCTACACCTTC. Translated: CASSEARTRNYGYTF.

This chain connects TRBV5-5 to TRBJ2-7; D possibly corresponds to TRBD2 (6 bases). The CDR3 has 17 amino acids. Germline V gene data show CDR1 as SGHKS and CDR2 as YYEKEE (reference sequence). V was cut by 2 bases and J by 0 bases, with 18 bases left in between. CDR3 sequence: CASSFFGGRRSSYEQYF. The CDR3 nucleotides are TGTGCCAGCAGCTTCTTTGGAGGGAGGAGGAGCTCCTACGAGCAGTACTTC.

The V gene is TRBV3-1, the J gene TRBJ2-6; D not certain. V gave up 0 bases and J gave up 0 bases, with 15 bases separating them. Germline V lookup: CDR1 LGHDT, CDR2 YNNKEL (reference sequence). The CDR3 covers 19 residues. Here the CDR3 reads CASSQEPLVWASGANVLTF. The CDR3 DNA reads TGTGCCAGCAGCCAAGAACCCCTAGTCTGGGCCTCTGGGGCCAACGTCCTGACTTTC.

The chain carries TRBV6-2 or TRBV6-3 and TRBJ2-3; no definite D call. V lost 6 bases to trimming and J lost 4 bases, with 17 bases between them. The CDR3 is 15 residues long. In germline, CDR1 is MNHEY, CDR2 SVGEGT. The CDR3 nucleotides are TGTGCCAGCAGACGGACGCCGATCCTCGCAGATACGCAGTATTTT. Translation gives CASRRTPILADTQYF.

The chain employs TRBV20-1 and TRBJ2-7, with D perhaps assigned TRBD1 or TRBD2 (5 bases each). V was cut by 3 bases and J by 10 bases, with 22 bases left in between. The CDR3 spans 14 residues. Germline values: CDR1 DFQATT, CDR2 SNEGSKA (reference sequence). In DNA, the CDR3 is TGCAGTGCTAGTGCCCAGGGAGTCCAAGGGGCCCAGTACTTC. Residues: CSASAQGVQGAQYF.

This clonotype came up a few times. The chain carries TRBV7-9 and TRBJ1-2; D ambiguous. There are 15 residues in the CDR3. Germline CDR1 is SEHNR and CDR2 is FQNEAQ (reference sequence). Trimming shortened V by 5 bases and J by 9 bases, and 22 bases separated the two germline ends. The CDR3 bases are TGTGCCAGCAGCCCGGATCTGGAGGCAAATGTTAGCTACACCTTC. Amino acids: CASSPDLEANVSYTF.

The chain joins TRBV20-1 to TRBJ2-7, with D maybe TRBD2 (5 bases). Trimming left V 0 bases short and J 1 base short, with 13 bases between. The CDR3 runs 15 residues. In germline, CDR1 is DFQATT, CDR2 SNEGSKA (reference sequence). The CDR3 is CSARDQTGRSYEQYF. CDR3 sequence (DNA): TGCAGTGCTAGAGATCAAACGGGAAGGTCCTACGAGCAGTACTTC.

This rearrangement joins TRBV20-1 to TRBJ1-5; 8 bases are shared with TRBD1. Germline V gene sequence: CDR1 DFQATT, CDR2 SNEGSKA (reference sequence). The junction had 15 bases not matched to a gene; V was cut back by 4 bases and J by 7 bases. The CDR3 runs 16 residues. As DNA, the CDR3 is TGCAGTGCTATGTATGGGACCGGACAGGGTCGCCAGCCCCAGCATTTT. Translation gives CSAMYGTGQGRQPQHF.